The 14 T cell receptor beta chains below come from one sample, sequenced in a study of T cells in Graves' hyperthyroidism and ophthalmopathy. RNA transcripts served as the template for amplifying TCR beta CDR3 regions. Primed by the HTBI set, a first-round RT-PCR was run on the TCR CDR3. TCRdb fed the multiplex PCR reads into MiXCR, producing one record per CDR3 protein. Among 550,000 to 700,000 distinct CDR3 sequences, about 43% were seen once, and the ten largest hold 15% to 20%. Sequencing was done on a sample of peripheral blood or thyroid tissue (not recorded which). Receptors were obtained from an adult woman with Graves' disease, either hyperthyroidism or ophthalmopathy (not recorded which).

Points on this clonotype: Given a much more abundant clone one base away, this may be a read error. The chain links TRBV5-1 to TRBJ2-7; D not certain. Germline V gene lookup returns CDR1 SGHRS and CDR2 YFSETQ. The CDR3 is made up of 14 amino acids. The CDR3 protein is CANSLASIDGGQYF. CDR3 DNA: TGCGCCAACAGCTTGGCCTCTATTGACGGTGGGCAGTACTTC.

This clonotype showed up many times. This chain links TRBV20-1 with TRBJ1-5; 7 nucleotides line up with TRBD1. Germline CDR1 is DFQATT and CDR2 is SNEGSKA (reference sequence). This CDR3 is 14 amino acids long. Losses at the gene ends were 6 bases for V and 1 base for J; bases not matched to a gene: 6. DNA of the CDR3: TGCAGTGCCCTAACAGGGGCGAGCAATCAGCCCCAGCATTTT. Protein: CSALTGASNQPQHF.

This clonotype has at least ten counts. The CDR3 reads CASALGNQPQHF. The CDR3 DNA sequence: TGTGCCAGCGCTCTGGGGAATCAGCCCCAGCATTTT. The J gene is TRBJ1-5, the V gene TRBV7-9; D gene ambiguous. The CDR3 has 12 residues. The germline V gene encodes CDR1 SEHNR and CDR2 FQNEAQ (reference sequence). V was pared by 8 bases and J by 4 bases, with 9 bases between.

The chain employs TRBV28 and TRBJ1-1; D unclear. Trimming removed 4 bases from V and 0 bases from J, with 12 bases in between. The CDR3 is 15 amino acids. The germline CDR1 and CDR2 sequences are MDHEN and SYDVKM. DNA of the CDR3: TGTGCCAGCAGTTCCGAAGCCAGGCTGAACACTGAAGCTTTCTTT. As protein: CASSSEARLNTEAFF.

The rearrangement uses TRBV5-6 and TRBJ2-7, with a weak D call TRBD2 (5 bases). This CDR3 has 14 amino acids. V was clipped by 2 bases and J by 4 bases, with 13 bases between them. Looked up from germline, CDR1 is SGHDT and CDR2 is YYEEEE. The CDR3 nucleotides read TGTGCCAGCAGCTTACTAGAGAAAGGTTACGAGCAGTACTTC. It codes for CASSLLEKGYEQYF.

CDR3 residues: CASSVQGGATEAFF. CDR3 coding DNA: TGTGCCAGCAGTGTTCAGGGGGGTGCGACTGAAGCTTTCTTT. This chain links TRBV2 with TRBJ1-1; 7 bases map to TRBD1. Trimming cost V 4 bases and J 5 bases; bases outside gene matches: 7. There are 14 residues in the CDR3. CDR1 SNHLY and CDR2 FYNNEI come from the germline V gene.

This clonotype came up a few times. The chain recombines TRBV20-1 with TRBJ2-7, with D perhaps TRBD1 or TRBD2 (5 bases each). The germline V gene has CDR1 DFQATT and CDR2 SNEGSKA (reference sequence). This CDR3 is built from 12 residues. Trimming removed 2 bases at V and 9 bases at J, with 14 bases between. The CDR3 here is CSARSGRTVQYF. The CDR3 coding sequence is TGCAGTGCTAGATCGGGACGGACTGTGCAGTACTTC.

This clonotype was seen ten or more times. The rearrangement uses TRBV7-4 and TRBJ1-5; no reliable D call. Deletions cut 4 bases from V and 2 bases from J, with 12 bases between. The CDR3 has 15 amino acids. Germline CDR1 is SGHVT and CDR2 is SQSDAQ. The CDR3 coding sequence is TGTGCCAGCAGCTCAGAGTTTGGTGGCAATCAGCCCCAGCATTTT. This encodes CASSSEFGGNQPQHF.

The V and J genes are TRBV20-1 and TRBJ1-1; a possible D gene is TRBD1 (5 bases). CDR1 is DFQATT, CDR2 SNEGSKA, per germline (reference sequence). This CDR3 contains 14 residues. Trimming left V 1 base short and J 1 base short, with 10 bases between. For the CDR3, the DNA is TGCAGTGCTAGAGGGGGCAGGTCGAACACTGAAGCTTTCTTT. Its protein product is CSARGGRSNTEAFF.

This chain uses TRBV10-3 with TRBJ2-5; 11 bases line up with TRBD2. The J segment lost 11 bases and the V segment lost 3 bases, leaving 14 bases of the junction unmatched. The CDR3 has 16 residues. Germline-derived CDR1 and CDR2 are ENHRY and SYGVKD. The CDR3 here is CAISELAGDVTDTQYF. For the CDR3, the DNA is TGTGCCATCAGTGAACTAGCGGGAGATGTAACAGATACGCAGTACTTC.

The chain uses TRBV29-1 and TRBJ2-5; D uncertain. The CDR3 length is 11 residues. V was clipped by 7 bases and J by 4 bases, with 10 bases between them. Germline V gene sequence: CDR1 SQVTM, CDR2 ANQGSEA. DNA of the CDR3: TGCAGCGCCGTAGGACGAGAGACCCAGTACTTC. Protein: CSAVGRETQYF.

This clonotype was seen many times. The DNA of the CDR3 is TGTGCCAGCAGCCCTGTAGGGGGGCGTCTGACTGAAGCTTTCTTT. Encoded protein: CASSPVGGRLTEAFF. The chain employs TRBV7-9 and TRBJ1-1; D is perhaps TRBD1 (6 bases). The germline V and J ends were trimmed by 5 bases and 5 bases, with 18 bases remaining between them. CDR3 length equals 15 residues. CDR1 is SEHNR, CDR2 FQNEAQ, per germline (reference sequence).

This sequence joins TRBV10-3 and TRBJ1-2; D call uncertain. The length of the CDR3 is 15 residues. Germline CDR1 reads ENHRY; CDR2 reads SYGVKD. V lost 3 bases and J lost 4, with 15 bases in between. CDR3 region: CAISDHIGDAYGYTF. The CDR3 DNA reads TGTGCCATCAGTGATCATATCGGGGATGCCTATGGCTACACCTTC.

This clonotype was seen a few times. The chain carries TRBV7-8 and TRBJ2-5, with D tentatively TRBD1 (5 bases). Trimming cost V 7 bases and J 2 bases, with 11 bases left between them. Per the germline V gene, CDR1 is SGHVS and CDR2 is FQNEAQ. This CDR3 has 13 amino acids. For the CDR3, the DNA is TGTGCCAGCAATAGACAGCTTCAAGAGACCCAGTACTTC. It codes for CASNRQLQETQYF.